This T cell receptor beta chain was retrieved from a study of blood T cells in healthy people across ages. Study conclusions and caveats: Older age went with lower TCR beta diversity per million T cells, in a roughly linear way. Expanded clonotype changes were possibly confounded by unknown donor CMV status. Researchers said unsorted PBMCs prevented a conclusive naive versus antigen-experienced comparison.

This clonotype appeared a few times. Its target is unknown. Using a J-beta primer mix together with a sample-barcoded 5' primer, a second PCR was run for roughly 6 to 12 cycles. Each CDR3 protein gets one entry after TCRdb re-called the 5' RACE reads with MiXCR. The sample holds 1.8 million or so distinct CDR3 sequences; 30% to 40% are singletons and the top ten take under 30%. Every participating donor contributed roughly 11 milliliters of peripheral blood through a draw. This TCR was recovered from a human donor in good health. The material sequenced was blood.

This CDR3 is CASIGDRAGANVLTF. The CDR3 DNA follows: TGTGCCAGCATAGGGGACAGGGCTGGGGCCAACGTCCTGACTTTC. The chain combines TRBV2 with TRBJ2-6, with 9 bases fitting TRBD1. Germline values: CDR1 SNHLY, CDR2 FYNNEI. The CDR3 spans 15 residues. V gave up 7 bases and J gave up 2 bases; unmatched junction bases: 3.